These T cell receptor beta chains were read from a single sample in a study of T cell changes during pregnancy in multiple sclerosis. Sequencing was performed with immunoSEQ multiplex PCR; in TCRdb, only in-frame clones are kept and a portion is missing. The table records about 28,000 clones, 89% of them present only once. The sample in question was CD4+ T cells from peripheral blood mononuclear cells, obtained in the second trimester of pregnancy. These receptors originate from a female donor with multiple sclerosis, enrolled in a pregnancy study. Both conserved end residues are trimmed from each CDR3.

V gene	J gene	CDR3 protein
TRBV5-1	TRBJ2-2	ASSFALDSRERRGELF
TRBV30	TRBJ1-6	AWSREGSHSPLH
TRBV19	TRBJ2-1	ASSIGGSYNEQF
TRBV7-8	TRBJ1-2	ASSLEVAGSGYT
TRBV5-1	TRBJ2-1	ASGIYGSSYNEQF
TRBV9	TRBJ1-3	ASSAGRDRDTIY
TRBV30	TRBJ1-5	AWTEQGRFNQPQH
TRBV19	TRBJ1-6	ASSIEQGDGSPLH
TRBV6-6	TRBJ1-6	ASSHSGQFNSPLH
TRBV4-3	TRBJ2-3	ASSLGTSGGYTQY
TRBV30	TRBJ1-5	AWNWARGQPQH
TRBV5-4	TRBJ2-5	ASRDRAQETQY
TRBV4-3	TRBJ2-5	ASSRGWGEETQY
TRBV6-4	TRBJ2-1	ASSAVAGGSYNEQF
TRBV2	TRBJ1-2	ASTSPGLQIGYT
TRBV30	TRBJ2-1	ACTHPTSYNEQF
TRBV2	TRBJ2-2	ATAARGPGELF
TRBV4-2	TRBJ2-3	ASSTTGGPADTQY
TRBV13	TRBJ2-1	ASSHTPGGSYNEQF
TRBV2	TRBJ2-5	ASSGTSGGTGTQY
TRBV28	TRBJ2-5	ASTMAGGETQY
TRBV7-3	TRBJ2-2	ASSPGRARNTGELF
TRBV5-1	TRBJ1-4	ASSRWGTGNEKLF
TRBV9	TRBJ1-1	ASNLSPVGGTEAF
TRBV11-2	TRBJ2-3	ASSLDMGTDTQY
TRBV5-1	TRBJ2-6	ASSPQPGWAGANVLT
TRBV9	TRBJ2-1	ASSARLAGDDEQF
TRBV7-2	TRBJ2-7	ASSLGAGSSYEQY
TRBV7-2	TRBJ2-7	ASSSVYEQY
TRBV7-8	TRBJ2-7	ASSVGGTFSYEQY
TRBV2	TRBJ1-2	ASSAGAYGYT
TRBV7-8	TRBJ2-3	ASSLTKRATGTSGGVAQY
TRBV7-2	TRBJ1-5	ASSLGTGTDQPQH
TRBV30	TRBJ1-4	AWSVARLGEKLF
TRBV6-4	TRBJ1-2	ASSARRTDGEDGYT
TRBV18	TRBJ2-3	ASSPERQGADTQY
TRBV5-1	TRBJ2-3	ASTSSGALTDTQY
TRBV7-2	TRBJ1-3	ASSIQGHGGNTIY
TRBV5-4	TRBJ1-1	ASSSPTTGQNTEAF
TRBV10-3	TRBJ2-1	AISPGTSGGSYNEQF
TRBV27	TRBJ1-4	ASSSGHARNEKLF
TRBV27	TRBJ2-5	ATHPGGAGETQY
TRBV27	TRBJ2-7	ASNGTQGGHSYEQY
TRBV19	TRBJ1-2	ASSIPGRAVGGYT
TRBV2	TRBJ2-2	ASGSGTSWTGELF
TRBV4-1	TRBJ1-1	ASSQISQGAGAF
TRBV6-5	TRBJ2-3	ASNPSGTDTQY
TRBV7-2	TRBJ2-5	ASSSLLAGGRETQY
TRBV5-1	TRBJ1-1	ASSLGQGGAEAF
TRBV7-2	TRBJ2-2	ASRRDRGSTGELF
TRBV11-2	TRBJ2-7	ASSLVGDPYEQY
TRBV5-4	TRBJ1-6	ASSLDQGNHSPLH
TRBV6-1	TRBJ2-3	ASSRQGLSLDTQY
TRBV19	TRBJ1-1	ASSSYGTGGDGTEAF
TRBV27	TRBJ2-2	ASSPMRVNTGELF
TRBV10-3	TRBJ2-5	AISEPRLAQETQY
TRBV7-2	TRBJ1-1	ASSSRWGVLL
TRBV6-1	TRBJ1-4	AIGGGASNEKLF